Below are 14 T cell receptor beta chains sequenced from a single sample in a study of shared clonotypes between healthy human individuals. Positively selected for CCR7, the CD45RO-negative cells used as naive CD8 cells excluded terminally differentiated effector memory CD45RA+ cells. Method: immunoSEQ multiplex PCR; TCRdb's copy keeps in-frame clones and lacks some. Among 800,000 or so clones listed, about 96% were seen once. The sample comprised naive CD8+ T cells sorted from blood. These receptors originate from a man aged 25-45 years in good health.

The V call is TRBV2, the J call TRBJ2-7; D gene unclear. V was trimmed by 0 bases and J by 5 bases, leaving 14 bases between them. CDR1 is SNHLY, CDR2 FYNNEI, per germline. This CDR3 has 15 residues. The CDR3, as DNA: TGTGCCAGCAGTGAAGCGCTTAGGACGGTAAACGAGCAGTACTTC. Amino acids: CASSEALRTVNEQYF.

This chain connects TRBV6-5 to TRBJ2-1; D may be TRBD2 (6 bases). V dropped 5 bases and J dropped 0 bases, with 8 bases sitting between them. In germline, CDR1 is MNHEY, CDR2 SVGAGI. The CDR3 runs to 14 residues. CDR3 amino acids: CASSGGSSYNEQFF. In DNA, the CDR3 is TGTGCCAGCAGTGGGGGGTCCTCCTACAATGAGCAGTTCTTC.

The CDR3 DNA is TGTGCCAGCAGCGTAGGGGTAGCGGGAGGCCATGAGCAGTTCTTC. Amino acids: CASSVGVAGGHEQFF. J is TRBJ2-1 and V is TRBV9; 10 bases are shared with TRBD2. The CDR3 contains 15 residues. The J segment lost 8 bases and the V segment lost 0 bases, leaving 5 bases of the junction unmatched. Germline assignment: CDR1 SGDLS and CDR2 YYNGEE.

The V call is TRBV5-5, the J call TRBJ2-1; weak D call: TRBD1 (6 bases). This CDR3 comprises 14 residues. Germline V lookup: CDR1 SGHKS, CDR2 YYEKEE (reference sequence). V gave up 4 bases and J gave up 4 bases, with 12 bases separating them. The CDR3 sequence is CASSARQDYNEQFF. In nucleotides, the CDR3 is TGTGCCAGCAGCGCAAGACAGGATTACAATGAGCAGTTCTTC.

The chain uses TRBV4-2 and TRBJ1-5, with TRBD1 matching over 8 bases. Germline CDR1 LGHNA, CDR2 YNFKEQ. This CDR3 comprises 16 residues. Trimming took 4 bases from V and 1 from J; bases not matched to a gene: 6. CDR3: CASSPSQGESNQPQHF. The CDR3 DNA reads TGTGCCAGCAGCCCTTCACAGGGGGAGAGCAATCAGCCCCAGCATTTT.

This clone occurred once. The rearrangement uses TRBV27 and TRBJ2-2, with D possibly being TRBD2 (5 bases). Germline V lookup: CDR1 MNHEY, CDR2 SMNVEV (reference sequence). This CDR3 is 16 amino acids long. V gave up 3 bases and J gave up 0 bases, with 11 bases separating them. The CDR3 DNA reads TGTGCCAGCAGTTTTATCGGGGAAGCGAACACCGGGGAGCTGTTTTTT. This gives the protein CASSFIGEANTGELFF.

V gene TRBV27 combines with J gene TRBJ2-1; 14 positions agree with TRBD2. The CDR3 extends over 20 amino acids. The V gene's germline CDR1 is MNHEY and CDR2 SMNVEV (reference sequence). Unmatched junction bases numbered 17, after V lost 4 bases and J lost 6 bases. The CDR3 DNA reads TGTGCCAGCAGTTCCCGGTCCAGGGGACTAGCGGGAGTAGGGGGCAATGAGCAGTTCTTC. Amino acids: CASSSRSRGLAGVGGNEQFF.

The chain recombines TRBV27 with TRBJ2-7; no definite D call. V was cut by 4 bases and J by 4 bases, with 5 bases left in between. CDR1 and CDR2 from the germline V gene are MNHEY and SMNVEV (reference sequence). The CDR3 loop spans 11 amino acids. The CDR3 region is CASSYYYEQYF. CDR3 DNA: TGTGCCAGCAGTTATTATTACGAGCAGTACTTC.

The chain recombines TRBV27 with TRBJ1-1; D ambiguous. This CDR3 comprises 11 residues. Germline lookup yields CDR1 MNHEY and CDR2 SMNVEV (reference sequence). The V and J ends lost 10 bases and 5 bases respectively, with 11 bases between them. Here the CDR3 DNA reads TGTGCCACCCACGAGGGAACTGAAGCTTTCTTT. Translation gives CATHEGTEAFF.

The chain recombines TRBV7-3 with TRBJ2-1; 10 bases align to TRBD2. Per the germline V gene, CDR1 is SGHTA and CDR2 is FQGTGA. The V segment lost 4 bases and the J segment 7 bases; nucleotides outside the gene matches: 7. This CDR3 is 15 amino acids long. The CDR3 bases are TGTGCCAGCAGCTCCAACCTAGCGGGAGAAAATGAGCAGTTCTTC. It is translated as CASSSNLAGENEQFF.

The chain is built from TRBV27 and TRBJ2-5; 12 bases fit TRBD2. CDR1 and CDR2 from the germline V gene are MNHEY and SMNVEV (reference sequence). This CDR3 is 17 amino acids long. Losses at the gene ends were 6 bases for V and 5 bases for J; bases not matched to a gene: 13. This CDR3 reads CASRDWASGRAYETQYF. The DNA of the CDR3 is TGTGCCAGCAGGGATTGGGCTAGCGGGAGGGCCTACGAGACCCAGTACTTC.

The chain is built from TRBV4-1 and TRBJ2-3, with D perhaps matching TRBD1 (6 bases). V shed 0 bases and J shed 6 bases, with 13 bases lying between them. The CDR3 extends over 15 amino acids. CDR1 is MGHRA and CDR2 is YSYEKL in the germline V gene. CDR3 residues: CASSQEGQGPDTQYF. The CDR3 DNA reads TGCGCCAGCAGCCAAGAGGGCCAGGGGCCGGATACGCAGTATTTT.

This rearrangement joins TRBV29-1 to TRBJ2-1, with a possible D match to TRBD1 (6 bases). CDR1 and CDR2 from the germline V gene are SQVTM and ANQGSEA. This CDR3 is 16 amino acids long. With 1 base removed from V and 0 bases from J, the gap between germline ends came to 13 bases. The CDR3 bases are TGCAGCGTTGAAGCTGGGGGCTTAAGCTCCTACAATGAGCAGTTCTTC. Translating it yields CSVEAGGLSSYNEQFF.

The chain uses TRBV11-2 and TRBJ2-7; 7 positions agree with TRBD1. The trim removed 6 bases at V and 1 base at J, leaving 3 bases unmatched. The CDR3 is made up of 13 amino acids. Germline V gene sequence: CDR1 SGHAT, CDR2 FQNNGV. CDR3 nucleotides: TGTGCCAGCAGGGGGGACAGTTCCTACGAGCAGTACTTC. This gives the protein CASRGDSSYEQYF. Variable domain in full (rest from reference TRBV11-2 and TRBJ2-7): EAGVAQSPRYKIIEKRQSVAFWCNPISGHATLYWYQQILGQGPKLLIQFQNNGVVDDSQLPKDRFSAERLKGVDSTLKIQPAKLEDSAVYLCASRGDSSYEQYFGPGTRLTVT.